The present T cell receptor beta chain was sequenced within a study of T cell responses to AZD1222 COVID-19 vaccine. Whole-study findings and limits: In a largely white British group with more females than males, clonal diversity was possibly underestimated. Seropositive AZD1222 recipients at baseline numbered only five to seven.

Trimming shortened V by 4 bases and J by 2 bases, and 16 bases separated the two germline ends. This CDR3 contains 17 residues. The germline gives CDR1 SGDLS, CDR2 YYNGEE. On this clone itself: Its specificity is not known.

Data came from immunoSEQ multiplex PCR; TCRdb stores just in-frame clones and leaves some out. The profile shows 90,000 to 150,000 clones, around 89% of them singletons. The chain joins TRBV9 to TRBJ2-6, with D uncertain. The receptor was isolated from an adult who received the AZD1222 COVID-19 vaccine. The specimen comprised peripheral blood, sampled 28 days after the second AZD1222 dose. This chain's CDR3 is CASSPLPSLPGANVLTF. The DNA for the CDR3 is TGTGCCAGCAGCCCCCTCCCATCCCTGCCTGGGGCCAACGTCCTGACTTTC.